Below, 5 T cell receptor beta chains from the same sample are listed, as sequenced in a study of regulatory T cells in long-lasting Graves disease. HTBI primers from iRepertoire and Arm-PCR of CDR3 regions yielded the TCR beta libraries. TCRdb independently ran MiXCR on the multiplex PCR reads; one entry per CDR3 protein. The sample contains about 470,000 distinct CDR3 sequences, around 14% of which appear only once. Documented time point: newly diagnosed GD, antithyroid drugs for less than 3 months. PBMCs provided the RNA from which the TCR library was made. These records were also assigned to another study, of T cells in Graves' hyperthyroidism and ophthalmopathy.

Specimen: peripheral blood mononuclear cells (PBMCs), collected at new diagnosis, from a patient treated with antithyroid drugs. The source is a woman in her thirties with Graves disease.

This clonotype occurred many times. The CDR3 region is CASSYTGKQQFF. The CDR3, as DNA: TGTGCCAGCAGCTATACCGGGAAACAGCAGTTCTTC. The V and J genes are TRBV6-2 or TRBV6-3 and TRBJ2-1; maybe TRBD2 (5 bases). The V gene's germline CDR1 is MNHEY and CDR2 SVGEGT. CDR3 length equals 12 residues. Trimming left V 6 bases short and J 11 bases short, with 14 bases between.

This clonotype was found many times. V usage is TRBV11-1 and J usage is TRBJ2-2; perhaps TRBD1 as D (6 bases). CDR3 length: 15 amino acids. Trimming cost V 1 base and J 4 bases, with 10 bases left between them. Per the germline V gene, CDR1 is SGHAT and CDR2 is FQDESV (reference sequence). The CDR3 nucleotides read TGTGCCAGCAGCTTAGAACAGGGTAGCACCGGGGAGCTGTTTTTT. Its protein product is CASSLEQGSTGELFF.

This clonotype was counted many times. The V and J genes are TRBV3-1 and TRBJ2-2, with TRBD2 identical over 7 bases. The length of the CDR3 is 14 residues. Germline values: CDR1 LGHDT, CDR2 YNNKEL (reference sequence). The V and J ends lost 8 bases and 2 bases, in that order; junction bases with no gene match: 5. CDR3 nucleotide sequence: TGTGCCAGCTTGGAAGCGGGAAACACCGGGGAGCTGTTTTTT. Translating it yields CASLEAGNTGELFF.

This clonotype was detected many times. J is TRBJ2-7 and V is TRBV20-1; TRBD1 might be the D (6 bases). The CDR3 has 16 residues. The germline V and J ends were trimmed by 5 bases and 7 bases, with 27 bases remaining between them. Germline V gene sequence: CDR1 DFQATT, CDR2 SNEGSKA (reference sequence). DNA for the CDR3: TGCAGTGCTCCCAGAACAGGAAGACGAGCAAGGGGGGAGCAGTACTTC. Translated: CSAPRTGRRARGEQYF.

V is TRBV28 and J is TRBJ2-7, with D unresolved. The CDR3 runs 13 residues. Germline V CDR1 and CDR2: MDHEN, SYDVKM. V lost 6 bases, J lost 1 base, and 10 bases lay in between. Written as DNA, the CDR3 is TGTGCCAGCAGGGATGGGATGTCCTACGAGCAGTACTTC. Protein sequence: CASRDGMSYEQYF. The whole variable domain, filled in from reference TRBV28 and TRBJ2-7, reads DVKVTQSSRYLVKRTGEKVFLECVQDMDHENMFWYRQDPGLGLRLIYFSYDVKMKEKGDIPEGYSVSREKKERFSLILESASTNQTSMYLCASRDGMSYEQYFGPGTRLTVT.